This T cell receptor beta chain was sequenced during a study of T cell changes during pregnancy in multiple sclerosis. On this clone itself: This sample includes further DNA sequences coding for the same CDR3.

With 5 bases removed from V and 2 bases from J, the gap between germline ends came to 13 bases. Per the germline V gene, CDR1 is MNHEY and CDR2 is SMNVEV (reference sequence). The CDR3 length is 14 residues. Profiling relied on immunoSEQ multiplex PCR, and the TCRdb table lists in-frame clones only, not all of them. Of more than 65,000 clones in the sample, under 90% were seen once. This TCR derives from a female donor in good health, enrolled as a control in a pregnancy study. The chain uses TRBV27 and TRBJ2-7, with a tentative D call TRBD1 (6 bases). Sequenced here: peripheral blood, sampled after pregnancy. This chain's CDR3 is CASSPSRGPYEQYF. The CDR3 coding sequence is TGTGCCAGCAGTCCCTCCAGGGGTCCCTACGAGCAGTACTTC.